One sample yielded the 3 T cell receptor beta chains listed below, sequenced in a study of T-cell reconstitution after alpha-beta-depleted transplantation in children. For TCRbeta, the library was prepared with unique molecular identifiers. From the PCR reads, TCRdb called clonotypes with MiXCR, one entry per CDR3 protein. The sample contains 360,000 or so distinct CDR3 sequences, about a fifth of which appear only once. Sequencing was performed on PBMCs from the stem cell graft donor, taken from the stem cell graft. The receptors stem from a human donor who donated a stem cell graft to a child with acute myeloid leukemia.

This clonotype has a count of ten or more. The V gene is TRBV20-1, the J gene TRBJ2-7; 10 bases align to TRBD2. The length of the CDR3 is 16 residues. V was clipped by 3 bases and J by 3 bases; unmatched bases: 11. Germline V CDR1 and CDR2: DFQATT, SNEGSKA (reference sequence). CDR3 nucleotide sequence: TGCAGTGCTAGGTCCCTTGGACTAGCGGTTGACTACGAGCAGTACTTC. Its protein product is CSARSLGLAVDYEQYF.

This clonotype was picked up many times. V is TRBV11-2 and J is TRBJ2-1; 13 positions match TRBD2. V trimming: 4 bases; J trimming: 9 bases; junction bases outside the gene matches: 9. This CDR3 has 16 amino acids. Germline-derived CDR1 and CDR2 are SGHAT and FQNNGV. The CDR3 DNA is TGTGCCAGCAGCTCTGGGACTAGCGGGATCACCAGTGAGCAGTTCTTC. This sequence encodes CASSSGTSGITSEQFF.

This clonotype was recorded a few times. The chain employs TRBV20-1 and TRBJ1-2, with a weak D call TRBD1 (5 bases). Germline assignment: CDR1 DFQATT and CDR2 SNEGSKA (reference sequence). Trimming pared 8 bases from V and 3 bases from J, leaving 13 bases between. The CDR3 spans 12 residues. The CDR3 region has the DNA TGCAGTTCATTAGGAGGGGACTATGGCTACACCTTC. Translation: CSSLGGDYGYTF.